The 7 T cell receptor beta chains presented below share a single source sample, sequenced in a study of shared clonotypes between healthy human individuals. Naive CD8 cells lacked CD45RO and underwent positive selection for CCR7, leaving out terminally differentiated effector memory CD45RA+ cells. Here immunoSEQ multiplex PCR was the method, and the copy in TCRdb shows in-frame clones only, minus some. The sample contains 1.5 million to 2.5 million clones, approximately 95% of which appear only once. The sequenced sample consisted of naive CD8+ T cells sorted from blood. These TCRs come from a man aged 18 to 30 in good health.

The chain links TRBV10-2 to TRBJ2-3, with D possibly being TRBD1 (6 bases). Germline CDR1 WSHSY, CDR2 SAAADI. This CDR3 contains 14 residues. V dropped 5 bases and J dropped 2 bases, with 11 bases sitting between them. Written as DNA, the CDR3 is TGCGCCAGCAGTCAGACAGGCCTCACAGATACGCAGTATTTT. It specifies CASSQTGLTDTQYF.

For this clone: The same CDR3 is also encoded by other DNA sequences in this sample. The CDR3 spells CASSLAGTYEQYF. In DNA form, the CDR3 reads TGTGCCAGCAGCTTGGCAGGCACCTACGAGCAGTACTTC. V gene TRBV7-6 combines with J gene TRBJ2-7, with unresolved D. Trimming pared 3 bases from V and 2 bases from J, leaving 8 bases between. The CDR3 has 13 residues. Germline CDR1 and CDR2: SGHVS and FNYEAQ.

CDR3 sequence (DNA): TGTGCCAGCTATTCTAGCGGGAGCAATGAGCAGTTCTTC. Amino acids: CASYSSGSNEQFF. The chain has TRBV5-4 and TRBJ2-1; 10 nucleotides match TRBD2. Unmatched junction bases numbered 4, after V lost 7 bases and J lost 6 bases. The CDR3 length is 13 residues. CDR1 and CDR2 (germline): SGHNT, YYREEE (reference sequence).

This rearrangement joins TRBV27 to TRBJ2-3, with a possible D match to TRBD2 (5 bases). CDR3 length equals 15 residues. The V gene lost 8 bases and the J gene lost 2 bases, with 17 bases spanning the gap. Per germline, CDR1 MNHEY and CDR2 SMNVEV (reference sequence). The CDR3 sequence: CASAYSSGFTDTQYF. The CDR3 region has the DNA TGTGCCAGCGCCTACTCATCGGGGTTCACAGATACGCAGTATTTT.

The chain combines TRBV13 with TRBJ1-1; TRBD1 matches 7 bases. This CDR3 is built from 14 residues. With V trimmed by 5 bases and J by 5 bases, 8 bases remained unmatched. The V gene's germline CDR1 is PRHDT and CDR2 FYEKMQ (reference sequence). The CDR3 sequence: CASSENRGGTEAFF. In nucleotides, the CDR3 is TGTGCCAGCAGCGAGAACAGGGGTGGAACTGAAGCTTTCTTT.

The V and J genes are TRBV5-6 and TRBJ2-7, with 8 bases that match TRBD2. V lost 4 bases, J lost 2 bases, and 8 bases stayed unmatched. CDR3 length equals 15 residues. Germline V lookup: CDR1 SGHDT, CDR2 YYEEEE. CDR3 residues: CASSASSGPTYEQYF. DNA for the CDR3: TGTGCCAGCAGCGCTTCTAGCGGGCCTACCTACGAGCAGTACTTC.

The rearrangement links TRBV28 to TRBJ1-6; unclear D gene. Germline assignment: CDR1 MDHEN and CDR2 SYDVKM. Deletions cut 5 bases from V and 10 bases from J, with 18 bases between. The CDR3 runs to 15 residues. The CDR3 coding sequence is TGTGCCAGCAGTGGAGTCACAAGGGATAGGTCACCCCTCCACTTT. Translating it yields CASSGVTRDRSPLHF.